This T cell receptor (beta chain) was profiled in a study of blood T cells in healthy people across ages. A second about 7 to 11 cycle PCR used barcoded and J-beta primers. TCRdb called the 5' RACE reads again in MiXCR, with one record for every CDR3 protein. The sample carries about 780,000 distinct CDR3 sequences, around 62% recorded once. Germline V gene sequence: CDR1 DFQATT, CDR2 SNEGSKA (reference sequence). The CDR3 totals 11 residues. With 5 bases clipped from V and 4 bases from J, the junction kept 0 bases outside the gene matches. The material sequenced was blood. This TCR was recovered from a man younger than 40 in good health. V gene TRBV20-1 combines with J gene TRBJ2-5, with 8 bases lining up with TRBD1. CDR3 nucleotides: TGCAGTGCTGGACAGGGAGAGACCCAGTACTTC. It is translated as CSAGQGETQYF.